This is a list of T cell receptor beta chains from one sample in a study of T cell repertoires in cytomegalovirus infection. Each CDR3 protein gets one entry after TCRdb re-called the reads with MiXCR. The table records 490,000 or so distinct CDR3 sequences, about 11% of them present only once. The specimen was PBMCs. These receptors all come from a human donor in good health (CMV status not recorded). Some clones in this sample may be carry-over from other donors' samples. Both conserved end residues are part of each CDR3. D genes are given only for firm matches. Expanded clones are given a class, and other clones once, few, many or no size at all.

>16|many|TRBJ2-3|TRBV4-2|.
TGTGCCAGCAGCCCAGAGGAGATAGCTAGCACAGATACGCAGTATTTT
CASSPEEIASTDTQYF
>15|many|TRBJ2-2|TRBV28|.
TGTGCCACCAACCACAGGGTAACGAACACCGGGGAGCTGTTTTTT
CATNHRVTNTGELFF
>15|few|TRBJ1-5|TRBV9|.
TGTGCCAGCAGCGTAGGACAGAAGGGCAATCAGCCCCAGCATTTT
CASSVGQKGNQPQHF
>14|.|TRBJ1-2|TRBV20-1|.
TGCAGTGCCCCCAGGGGAAGGATCGACCGGGACTACACCTTC
CSAPRGRIDRDYTF
>16|many|TRBJ1-2|TRBV29-1|TRBD1
TGCAGCGTTTCCCCTCGTTTGTGGCAGGGGGCGCCGGGCTACACCTTC
CSVSPRLWQGAPGYTF
>15|many|TRBJ1-3|TRBV25-1|TRBD1
TGTGCCAGCAGTGAAAAGGGGACAGCTGGAAACACCATATATTTT
CASSEKGTAGNTIYF
>13|many|TRBJ2-7|TRBV29-1|.
TGCAGCGTTTCCGGGCGCACGTTTTACGAGCAGTACTTC
CSVSGRTFYEQYF
>15|.|TRBJ2-2|TRBV29-1|TRBD1
TGCAGCGTTGAACCGACAGGGGGCCGGACCGGGGAGCTGTTTTTT
CSVEPTGGRTGELFF
>15|many|TRBJ2-2|TRBV27|TRBD1
TGTGCCAGCCGTAGACAGGGGATGAACACCGGGGAGCTGTTTTTT
CASRRQGMNTGELFF
>14|.|TRBJ1-2|TRBV29-1|TRBD1
TGCAGCGTTGAATCGGGACAGGGGGTCTATGGCTACACCTTC
CSVESGQGVYGYTF
>12|many|TRBJ2-2|TRBV28|.
TGTGCCAGCATGAGGAACACCGGGGAGCTGTTTTTT
CASMRNTGELFF
>17|.|TRBJ2-3|TRBV24-1|TRBD2
TGTGCCACCAGTGATTGGGCCGGGACTAGCGGCACAGATACGCAGTATTTT
CATSDWAGTSGTDTQYF
>15|many|TRBJ2-3|TRBV6-5|.
TGTGCCAGCAGTTACGGCCAGGGGAGTCGAAATACGCAGTATTTT
CASSYGQGSRNTQYF
>14|.|TRBJ1-2|TRBV29-1|.
TGCGGGTTTGCACTCCGGGGGGCCGACTATGGCTACACCTTC
CGFALRGADYGYTF
>14|many|TRBJ1-2|TRBV12-3/TRBV12-4|.
TGTGCCAGCACTACCTCCACGGGGGTTGATGGCTACACCTTC
CASTTSTGVDGYTF
>13|.|TRBJ1-4|TRBV7-4|.
TGTGCCACCAGCTTAAATTCGGGGGAAAAACTGTTTTTT
CATSLNSGEKLFF
>16|.|TRBJ2-7|TRBV28|TRBD2
TGTGCCAGCAGTCCGACCGCTAGCGGTAAGGCCTACGAGCAGTACTTC
CASSPTASGKAYEQYF
>14|many|TRBJ2-1|TRBV7-9|.
TGTGCCAGCAGCCGGAGTTACACCTACAATGAGCAGTTCTTC
CASSRSYTYNEQFF
>15|few|TRBJ2-1|TRBV14|TRBD2
TGTGCCAGCAGCCTATCTAGCGGGAGCTTCAATGAGCAGTTCTTC
CASSLSSGSFNEQFF
>17|few|TRBJ1-3|TRBV4-1|.
TGCGCCAGCAGCGCCCAGGACACGGTTAACTCTGGAAACACCATATATTTT
CASSAQDTVNSGNTIYF
>14|few|TRBJ1-5|TRBV20-1|.
TGCAGTGCTAGAGCGGGGGGCGGCAATCAGCCCCAGCATTTT
CSARAGGGNQPQHF
>11|few|TRBJ2-7|TRBV20-1|.
TGCAGTGGCGGCTCGGGATTCGAGCAGTACTTC
CSGGSGFEQYF
>14|few|TRBJ2-3|TRBV20-1|.
TGCAGTGCTCAGGCGGATAGCGGTACAGATACGCAGTATTTT
CSAQADSGTDTQYF
>15|many|TRBJ2-1|TRBV11-3|.
TGTGCCAGCAGCTTAGCCCTAGGCTCCTACAATGAGCAGTTCTTC
CASSLALGSYNEQFF
>13|once|TRBJ2-2|TRBV28|TRBD1
TGTGCCGCGGGACAGGGGAACACCGGGGAGCTGTTTTTT
CAAGQGNTGELFF
>14|many|TRBJ2-7|TRBV11-2|TRBD2
TGTGCCAGCAGCCGAGGGACTAGCAACTACGAGCAGTACTTC
CASSRGTSNYEQYF
>15|many|TRBJ2-5|TRBV7-9|TRBD2
TGTGCCAGCAGCTTAGGGCGAGCGGGAGGAGAGACCCAGTACTTC
CASSLGRAGGETQYF
>15|many|TRBJ1-1|TRBV6-6|TRBD1
TGTGCCAGCAGTTACTATGGGGACAGGGACACTGAAGCTTTCTTT
CASSYYGDRDTEAFF
>15|few|TRBJ2-7|TRBV29-1|.
TGCAGCTCTGACAACCGGGCCCGAGCCACCTACGAGCAGTACTTC
CSSDNRARATYEQYF
>11|many|TRBJ2-7|TRBV12-3/TRBV12-4|.
TGTGCCAGCACCCTAGGGGGCGAGCAGTACTTC
CASTLGGEQYF
>13|once|TRBJ1-5|TRBV24-1|.
TGTGCCACCAGTGCCGGGGAGAATCAGCCCCAGCATTTT
CATSAGENQPQHF
>14|few|TRBJ2-1|TRBV9|TRBD2
TGTGCCAGCAGCTCGCGGACTAGCCGGGATGAGCAGTTCTTC
CASSSRTSRDEQFF
>14|.|TRBJ1-2|TRBV18|.
TGTGCCAGCTCACCGACAAGGGAGTGGTATGGCTACACCTTC
CASSPTREWYGYTF
>16|many|TRBJ1-1|TRBV7-9|.
TGTGCCAGCAGCTCCACAATGTATAGGAGGAACACTGAAGCTTTCTTT
CASSSTMYRRNTEAFF
>15|many|TRBJ1-1|TRBV7-2|.
TGTGCCAGCAGCTTACGTCCGGGGGAGAACACTGAAGCTTTCTTT
CASSLRPGENTEAFF
>14|many|TRBJ1-1|TRBV29-1|TRBD1
TGCAGCCCCAGAGGGGTGACAGGGGGCACTGAAGCTTTCTTT
CSPRGVTGGTEAFF
>15|many|TRBJ2-1|TRBV12-3/TRBV12-4|TRBD2
TGTGCCAGCAACCTAGCGGGAGGCATCTACAATGAGCAGTTCTTC
CASNLAGGIYNEQFF
>20|many|TRBJ2-3|TRBV5-4|TRBD2
TGTGCCAGCAGCCCGACCCCCGGGACTAGCGGGGCTACTAGCACAGATACGCAGTATTTT
CASSPTPGTSGATSTDTQYF
>14|few|TRBJ1-1|TRBV12-5|.
TGTGCTAGTGGTTTGGCCGGAGGTCCCTTGCGGGCTTTCTTT
CASGLAGGPLRAFF
>16|few|TRBJ2-5|TRBV28|TRBD1
TGTGCCAGCAGTTCCTCCGGGACAGGGGGGAAAGAGACCCAGTACTTC
CASSSSGTGGKETQYF
>11|many|TRBJ1-1|TRBV7-9|.
TGTGCCAGCATTCAGGGGTCCGAAGCTTTCTTT
CASIQGSEAFF